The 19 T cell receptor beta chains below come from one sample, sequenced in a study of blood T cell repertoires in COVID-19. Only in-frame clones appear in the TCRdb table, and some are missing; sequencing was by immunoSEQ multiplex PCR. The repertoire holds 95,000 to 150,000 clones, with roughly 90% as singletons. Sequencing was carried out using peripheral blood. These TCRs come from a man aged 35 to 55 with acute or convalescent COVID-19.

CDR3 nucleotide sequence: TGTGCCAGTAGTAATTCGGGGGTAGAGACCCAGTACTTC. It specifies CASSNSGVETQYF. The chain links TRBV19 to TRBJ2-5, with D tentatively TRBD2 (6 bases). V was shortened by 4 bases and J by 4 bases, with 10 bases between the two germline ends. CDR3 size: 13 residues. The germline CDR1 and CDR2 sequences are LNHDA and SQIVND (reference sequence).

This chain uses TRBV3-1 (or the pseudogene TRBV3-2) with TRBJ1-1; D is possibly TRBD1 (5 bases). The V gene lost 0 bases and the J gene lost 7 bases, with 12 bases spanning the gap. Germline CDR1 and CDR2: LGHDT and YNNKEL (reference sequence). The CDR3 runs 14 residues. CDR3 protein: CASSQDGRTLEAFF. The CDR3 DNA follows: TGTGCCAGCAGCCAAGATGGACGGACACTTGAAGCTTTCTTT.

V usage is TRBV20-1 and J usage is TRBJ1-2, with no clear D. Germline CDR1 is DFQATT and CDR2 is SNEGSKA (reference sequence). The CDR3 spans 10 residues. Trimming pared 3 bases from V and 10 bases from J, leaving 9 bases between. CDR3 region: CSASGQDYTF. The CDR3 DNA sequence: TGCAGTGCTAGCGGCCAGGACTACACCTTC.

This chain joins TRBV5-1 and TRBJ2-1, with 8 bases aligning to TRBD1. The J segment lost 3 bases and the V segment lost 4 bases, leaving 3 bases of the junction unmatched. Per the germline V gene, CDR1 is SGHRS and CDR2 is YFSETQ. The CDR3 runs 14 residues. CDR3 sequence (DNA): TGCGCCAGCAGCCCCGGGACAGGCTACAATGAGCAGTTCTTC. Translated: CASSPGTGYNEQFF.

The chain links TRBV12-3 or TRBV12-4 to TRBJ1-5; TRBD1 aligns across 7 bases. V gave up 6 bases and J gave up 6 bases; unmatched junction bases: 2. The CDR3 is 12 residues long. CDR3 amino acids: CASRKGAQPQHF. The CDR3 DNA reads TGTGCCAGCAGAAAGGGGGCTCAGCCCCAGCATTTT.

CDR3 sequence reads: CAWSGNGNTIYF. The DNA of the CDR3 is TGTGCCTGGTCAGGGAATGGAAACACCATATATTTT. The V gene is TRBV30, the J gene TRBJ1-3; possibly TRBD1 for D (5 bases). The V gene lost 5 bases and the J gene lost 3 bases, with 8 bases spanning the gap. The CDR3 extends over 12 amino acids. Germline V lookup: CDR1 GTSNPN, CDR2 SVGIG (reference sequence).

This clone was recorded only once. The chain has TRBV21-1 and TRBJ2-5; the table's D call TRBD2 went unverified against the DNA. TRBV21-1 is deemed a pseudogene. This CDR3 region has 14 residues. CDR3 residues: CASSPRLPAKTQYF. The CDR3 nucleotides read TGTGCCAGCAGCCCCCGGTTGCCCGCGAAGACCCAGTACTTC.

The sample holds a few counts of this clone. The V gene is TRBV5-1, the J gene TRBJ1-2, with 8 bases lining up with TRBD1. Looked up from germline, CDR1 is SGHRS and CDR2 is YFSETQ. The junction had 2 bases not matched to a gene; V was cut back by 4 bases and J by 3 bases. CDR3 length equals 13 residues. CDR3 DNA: TGCGCCAGCAGCGCGACAGGGGACTATGGCTACACCTTC. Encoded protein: CASSATGDYGYTF.

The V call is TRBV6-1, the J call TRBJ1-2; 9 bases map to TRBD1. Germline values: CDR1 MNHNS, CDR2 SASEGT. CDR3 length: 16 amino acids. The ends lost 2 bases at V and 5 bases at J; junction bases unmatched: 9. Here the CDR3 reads CASSESLDRGAYGYTF. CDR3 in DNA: TGTGCCAGCAGTGAAAGTCTGGACAGGGGTGCTTATGGCTACACCTTC.

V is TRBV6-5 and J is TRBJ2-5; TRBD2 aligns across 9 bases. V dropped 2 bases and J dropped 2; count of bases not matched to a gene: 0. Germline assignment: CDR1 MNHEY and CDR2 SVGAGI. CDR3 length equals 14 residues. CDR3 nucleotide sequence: TGTGCCAGCAGTTACCTAGCGGGGCAAGAGACCCAGTACTTC. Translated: CASSYLAGQETQYF.

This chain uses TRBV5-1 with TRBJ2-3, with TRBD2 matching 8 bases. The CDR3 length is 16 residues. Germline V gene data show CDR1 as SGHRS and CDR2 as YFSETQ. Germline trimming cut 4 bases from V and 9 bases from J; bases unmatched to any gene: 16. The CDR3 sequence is CASSPPDSGDKGTQYF. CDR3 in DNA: TGCGCCAGCAGCCCTCCGGATAGCGGGGACAAAGGAACGCAGTATTTT.

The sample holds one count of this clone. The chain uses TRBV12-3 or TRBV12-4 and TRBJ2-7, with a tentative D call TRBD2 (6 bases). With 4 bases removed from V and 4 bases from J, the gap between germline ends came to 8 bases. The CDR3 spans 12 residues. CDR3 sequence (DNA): TGTGCCAGCAGTTGGGGGAGGTACGAGCAGTACTTC. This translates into CASSWGRYEQYF.

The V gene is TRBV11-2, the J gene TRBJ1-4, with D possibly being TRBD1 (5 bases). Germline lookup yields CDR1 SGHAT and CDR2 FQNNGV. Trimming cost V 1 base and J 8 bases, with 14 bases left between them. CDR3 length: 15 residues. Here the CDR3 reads CASSLGGRRKEKLFF. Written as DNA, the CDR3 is TGTGCCAGCAGCTTAGGGGGCAGGAGAAAGGAAAAACTGTTTTTT.

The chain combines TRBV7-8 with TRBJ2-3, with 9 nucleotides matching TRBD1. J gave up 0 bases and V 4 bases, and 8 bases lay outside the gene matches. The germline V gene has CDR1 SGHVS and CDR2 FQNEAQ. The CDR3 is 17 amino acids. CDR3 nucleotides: TGTGCCAGCAGCTACGGACAGGGGTCAACTAGCACAGATACGCAGTATTTT. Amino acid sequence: CASSYGQGSTSTDTQYF.

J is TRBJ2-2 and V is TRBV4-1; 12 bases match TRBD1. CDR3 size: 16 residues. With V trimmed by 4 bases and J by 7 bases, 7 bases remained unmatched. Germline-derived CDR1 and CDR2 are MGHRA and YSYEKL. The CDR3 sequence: CASSLGQGALGGELFF. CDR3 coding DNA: TGCGCCAGCAGCCTGGGACAGGGGGCGTTAGGCGGGGAGCTGTTTTTT.

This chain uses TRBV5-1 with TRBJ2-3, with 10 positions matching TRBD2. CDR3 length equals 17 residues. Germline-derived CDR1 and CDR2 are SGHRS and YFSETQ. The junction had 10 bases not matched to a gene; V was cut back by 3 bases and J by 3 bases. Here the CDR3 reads CASSSQTGLAKTDTQYF. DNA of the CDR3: TGCGCCAGCAGCTCTCAAACGGGACTAGCGAAGACAGATACGCAGTATTTT.

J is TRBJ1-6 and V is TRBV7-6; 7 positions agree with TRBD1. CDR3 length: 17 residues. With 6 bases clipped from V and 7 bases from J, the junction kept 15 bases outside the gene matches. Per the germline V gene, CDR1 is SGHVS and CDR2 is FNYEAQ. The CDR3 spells CASRNGMRGQRNSPLHF. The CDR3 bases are TGTGCCAGCAGAAACGGAATGCGGGGACAGCGAAATTCACCCCTCCACTTT.

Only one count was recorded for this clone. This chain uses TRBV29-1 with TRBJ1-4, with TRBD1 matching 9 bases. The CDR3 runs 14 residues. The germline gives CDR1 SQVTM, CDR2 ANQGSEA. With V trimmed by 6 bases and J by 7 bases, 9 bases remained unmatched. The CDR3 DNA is TGCAGCGTCAGCATGAACAGGGGGCTTGAAAAACTGTTTTTT. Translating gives CSVSMNRGLEKLFF.

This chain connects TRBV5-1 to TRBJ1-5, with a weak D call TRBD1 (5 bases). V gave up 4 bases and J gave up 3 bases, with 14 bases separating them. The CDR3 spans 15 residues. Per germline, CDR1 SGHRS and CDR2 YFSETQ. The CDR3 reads CASSADSSYNQPQHF. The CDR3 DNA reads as TGCGCCAGCAGCGCCGACAGCTCATACAATCAGCCCCAGCATTTT. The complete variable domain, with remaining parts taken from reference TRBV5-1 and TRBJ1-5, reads KAGVTQTPRYLIKTRGQQVTLSCSPISGHRSVSWYQQTPGQGLQFLFEYFSETQRNKGNFPGRFSGRQFSNSRSEMNVSTLELGDSALYLCASSADSSYNQPQHFGDGTRLSIL.